Below are 3 T cell receptor beta chains sequenced from a single sample in a study of long-term antiretroviral therapy in people with HIV. The run of the v3.0 immunoSEQ assay was at survey level. Profiling relied on immunoSEQ multiplex PCR, and the TCRdb table lists in-frame clones only, not all of them. The sample shows some 31,000 clones, around 93% of them seen only once. Specimen: unsorted PBMCs, collected approximately 7.4 years after starting antiretroviral therapy. The source of these receptors is a man aged 50 to 59 with HIV.

The gene calls are TRBV7-9 and TRBJ1-4; 9 bases map to TRBD1. Looked up from germline, CDR1 is SEHNR and CDR2 is FQNEAQ (reference sequence). The length of the CDR3 is 16 residues. With V trimmed by 1 base and J by 6 bases, 6 bases remained unmatched. The CDR3 region is CASSLVARTGDEKLFF. The CDR3 coding sequence is TGTGCCAGCAGCTTAGTTGCCCGGACAGGGGATGAAAAACTGTTTTTT. Full variable domain (missing parts from reference TRBV7-9 and TRBJ1-4): DTGVSQNPRHKITKRGQNVTFRCDPISEHNRLYWYRQTLGQGPEFLTYFQNEAQLEKSRLLSDRFSAERPKGSFSTLEIQRTEQGDSAMYLCASSLVARTGDEKLFFGSGTQLSVL.

The chain carries TRBV5-1 and TRBJ2-2; D uncertain. V lost 7 bases, J lost 3 bases, and 7 bases lay in between. The germline gives CDR1 SGHRS, CDR2 YFSETQ. The CDR3 runs to 12 residues. The chain's CDR3 is CASLWDTGELFF. CDR3 DNA: TGCGCCAGCCTCTGGGACACCGGGGAGCTGTTTTTT.

This chain connects TRBV6-1 to TRBJ2-7; the match to TRBD1 covers 10 bases. The junction had 9 bases not matched to a gene; V was cut back by 2 bases and J by 5 bases. Germline values: CDR1 MNHNS, CDR2 SASEGT. This CDR3 comprises 16 residues. This CDR3 is CASSEKPGTGAHEQYF. The CDR3 region has the DNA TGTGCCAGCAGTGAAAAACCGGGGACAGGGGCCCACGAGCAGTACTTC.